The 27 T cell receptor beta chains below all came from one sample that was sequenced in a study of blood T cell repertoires in COVID-19. The protocol was immunoSEQ multiplex PCR, while the TCRdb copy is restricted to in-frame clones and leaves out a portion. This table holds around 300,000 clones, roughly 89% found once. Material: peripheral blood. The receptors derive from a woman aged 25 to 45 with active or convalescent COVID-19.

The V call is TRBV7-6, the J call TRBJ2-5, with 12 bases lining up with TRBD2. V gave up 1 base and J gave up 8 bases; unmatched junction bases: 2. CDR3 length: 14 residues. The germline CDR1 and CDR2 sequences are SGHVS and FNYEAQ. The CDR3 loop is CASSLGLAGVTQYF. The CDR3, as DNA: TGTGCCAGCAGCTTAGGACTAGCGGGGGTCACCCAGTACTTC.

The CDR3: CASSYFQGAYGYTF. Here the CDR3 DNA reads TGTGCCAGCAGTTACTTCCAGGGGGCCTATGGCTACACCTTC. The chain links TRBV6-6 to TRBJ1-2; 8 bases are a match to TRBD1. The CDR3 is made up of 14 amino acids. CDR1 and CDR2 (germline): MNHNY, SVGAGI (reference sequence). Trimming took 1 base from V and 4 from J; bases not matched to a gene: 2.

This chain uses TRBV5-1 with TRBJ1-5; TRBD1 matches at 7 bases. Germline values: CDR1 SGHRS, CDR2 YFSETQ. The V segment lost 4 bases and the J segment 0 bases; nucleotides outside the gene matches: 4. The CDR3 runs to 15 residues. For the CDR3, the DNA is TGCGCCAGCAGCCCGGGACAGTATAGCAATCAGCCCCAGCATTTT. Amino acids: CASSPGQYSNQPQHF. Drawing the rest from reference TRBV5-1 and TRBJ1-5, the complete variable domain is KAGVTQTPRYLIKTRGQQVTLSCSPISGHRSVSWYQQTPGQGLQFLFEYFSETQRNKGNFPGRFSGRQFSNSRSEMNVSTLELGDSALYLCASSPGQYSNQPQHFGDGTRLSIL.

V is TRBV5-1 and J is TRBJ2-1, with 7 bases fitting TRBD2. CDR3 length: 15 residues. Unmatched junction bases numbered 7, after V lost 3 bases and J lost 4 bases. Germline V gene sequence: CDR1 SGHRS, CDR2 YFSETQ. CDR3 nucleotides: TGCGCCAGCAGCTGGGGGAGCGGGGCGTACAATGAGCAGTTCTTC. It codes for CASSWGSGAYNEQFF.

The chain combines TRBV2 with TRBJ1-4; tentative D call: TRBD1 (6 bases). Germline CDR1 is SNHLY and CDR2 is FYNNEI. CDR3 length: 16 amino acids. Trimming left V 5 bases short and J 0 bases short, with 13 bases between. This CDR3 is CASSTHPGATNEKLFF. Written as DNA, the CDR3 is TGTGCCAGCAGTACCCATCCAGGGGCAACTAATGAAAAACTGTTTTTT.

V usage is TRBV30 and J usage is TRBJ2-2; perhaps TRBD1 as D (5 bases). The CDR3 sequence is 16 residues long. V was shortened by 3 bases and J by 7 bases, with 21 bases between the two germline ends. The V gene's germline CDR1 is GTSNPN and CDR2 SVGIG (reference sequence). DNA for the CDR3: TGTGCCTGGAGACTCCGGCGACAGTTTATAGGCGGGGAGCTGTTTTTT. Its translation is CAWRLRRQFIGGELFF. The full variable domain, with the rest looked up from reference TRBV30 and TRBJ2-2, is SQTIHQWPATLVQPVGSPLSLECTVEGTSNPNLYWYRQAAGRGLQLLFYSVGIGQISSEVPQNLSASRPQDRQFILSSKKLLLSDSGFYLCAWRLRRQFIGGELFFGEGSRLTVL.

This chain uses TRBV30 with TRBJ1-5; 7 nucleotides line up with TRBD1. Germline trimming cut 0 bases from V and 0 bases from J; bases unmatched to any gene: 2. The CDR3 covers 15 residues. Germline V gives CDR1 GTSNPN, CDR2 SVGIG (reference sequence). The CDR3 loop reads CAWSVSGGSNQPQHF. The CDR3 DNA reads TGTGCCTGGAGTGTATCAGGGGGTAGCAATCAGCCCCAGCATTTT.

This chain uses TRBV7-9 with TRBJ2-2, with 7 bases aligning to TRBD1. The CDR3 is 14 residues long. J lost 7 bases, V lost 5 bases, and 7 bases had no gene match. CDR1 and CDR2 from the germline V gene are SEHNR and FQNEAQ (reference sequence). The CDR3 loop reads CASSLRQGSGELFF. The DNA for the CDR3 is TGTGCCAGCAGCCTAAGACAGGGAAGCGGGGAGCTGTTTTTT.

This chain connects TRBV6-2 or TRBV6-3 to TRBJ2-7, with TRBD1 matching 8 bases. The V segment lost 0 bases and the J segment 6 bases; nucleotides outside the gene matches: 1. This CDR3 spans 13 amino acids. Germline CDR1 reads MNHEY; CDR2 reads SVGEGT. CDR3 coding DNA: TGTGCCAGCAGTTACTCTGACAGGGGCGAGCAGTACTTC. Residues: CASSYSDRGEQYF.

This CDR3 is CASSLAAGGGEKLFF. The CDR3 DNA sequence: TGCGCCAGCAGCTTGGCTGCAGGGGGCGGGGAAAAACTGTTTTTT. The V call is TRBV5-1, the J call TRBJ1-4; 8 bases agree with TRBD1. J gave up 8 bases and V 0 bases, and 6 bases lay outside the gene matches. Germline assignment: CDR1 SGHRS and CDR2 YFSETQ. CDR3 length equals 15 residues. The variable domain in full, with the rest retrieved from reference TRBV5-1 and TRBJ1-4, is KAGVTQTPRYLIKTRGQQVTLSCSPISGHRSVSWYQQTPGQGLQFLFEYFSETQRNKGNFPGRFSGRQFSNSRSEMNVSTLELGDSALYLCASSLAAGGGEKLFFGSGTQLSVL.

The chain joins TRBV9 to TRBJ1-5, with D maybe TRBD1 (6 bases). CDR1 is SGDLS and CDR2 is YYNGEE in the germline V gene. This CDR3 is built from 14 residues. The germline V and J ends were trimmed by 7 bases and 6 bases, with 17 bases remaining between them. The CDR3 loop reads CASSLAGAGQPQHF. The CDR3 bases are TGTGCCAGCTCTCTAGCAGGGGCGGGTCAGCCCCAGCATTTT.

This clone was counted once. This chain uses TRBV29-1 with TRBJ1-2; 7 nucleotides line up with TRBD1. After removal of 2 bases from V and 0 bases from J, the junction contained 12 bases not matched to a gene. CDR1 and CDR2 (germline): SQVTM, ANQGSEA. The CDR3 spans 17 residues. This CDR3 reads CSVEPTGLITANYGYTF. The CDR3 DNA sequence: TGCAGCGTTGAACCGACAGGGCTAATAACTGCTAACTATGGCTACACCTTC.

The chain has TRBV4-3 and TRBJ2-1; 8 bases map to TRBD1. Germline CDR1 is LGHNA and CDR2 is YSLEER. V lost 1 base to trimming and J lost 0 bases; unmatched junction nucleotides: 8. This CDR3 region has 18 residues. The CDR3 nucleotides read TGCGCCAGCAGCCAAGTGCCAGGGGGCTTGGGCTCCTACAATGAGCAGTTCTTC. Its protein is CASSQVPGGLGSYNEQFF.

CDR3 sequence: CASSQGTALSNQPQHF. Written as DNA, the CDR3 is TGTGCCAGCAGCCAAGGGACAGCCCTTTCTAATCAGCCCCAGCATTTT. V is TRBV3-1 (or the pseudogene TRBV3-2) and J is TRBJ1-5, with D tentatively TRBD1 (6 bases). The V and J ends lost 1 base and 4 bases respectively, with 14 bases between them. Per germline, CDR1 LGHDT and CDR2 YNNKEL (reference sequence). CDR3 length equals 16 residues.

V gene TRBV21-1 combines with J gene TRBJ2-6; the D call of TRBD2 is as the table states it, not checked on the DNA. TRBV21-1 is listed as a pseudogene. The CDR3 is 16 residues long. The CDR3: CASSKDGVQGTDVLTF. The CDR3, as DNA: TGTGCCAGCAGCAAAGACGGTGTTCAAGGGACTGACGTCCTGACTTTC.

The chain links TRBV7-9 to TRBJ1-2; 9 nucleotides agree with TRBD1. The CDR3 has 15 residues. Germline CDR1 SEHNR, CDR2 FQNEAQ (reference sequence). V lost 5 bases and J lost 8; bases outside the gene matches: 12. The CDR3 sequence is CASSPATGGGNGYTF. CDR3 DNA: TGTGCCAGCAGCCCAGCAACAGGGGGCGGAAACGGCTACACCTTC.

This clone was detected only once. The J gene is TRBJ2-6, the V gene TRBV7-9, with D perhaps matching TRBD2 (6 bases). Germline V gene data show CDR1 as SEHNR and CDR2 as FQNEAQ (reference sequence). CDR3 length: 18 residues. The ends were cut back, 4 bases at V and 4 bases at J, with 20 bases in the middle. In DNA, the CDR3 is TGTGCCAGCAGCTCCGGGGGTCAGGGAGTGAGAGGGGCCAACGTCCTGACTTTC. The encoded protein is CASSSGGQGVRGANVLTF.

This clone was counted a few times. The V gene is TRBV7-8, the J gene TRBJ1-1, with D perhaps TRBD1 (6 bases). V was clipped by 1 base and J by 4 bases, with 16 bases between them. The CDR3 covers 16 residues. Germline CDR1 is SGHVS and CDR2 is FQNEAQ. The CDR3 sequence is CASSLEQGPFGTEAFF. DNA of the CDR3: TGTGCCAGCAGCTTAGAACAGGGACCTTTTGGCACTGAAGCTTTCTTT.

This clone was seen once. This sequence joins TRBV4-1 and TRBJ2-1; 12 bases line up with TRBD2. The CDR3 has 19 residues. After removal of 0 bases from V and 2 bases from J, the junction contained 8 bases not matched to a gene. The germline V gene has CDR1 MGHRA and CDR2 YSYEKL. The CDR3: CASSQDPSGGVYPYNEQFF. In DNA, the CDR3 is TGCGCCAGCAGCCAAGATCCTAGCGGGGGGGTATACCCCTACAATGAGCAGTTCTTC.

The V call is TRBV7-8, the J call TRBJ1-1; tentative D call: TRBD1 (5 bases). Germline CDR1 and CDR2: SGHVS and FQNEAQ. The CDR3 is made up of 16 amino acids. The ends were cut back, 1 base at V and 6 bases at J, with 18 bases in the middle. The CDR3 is CASSLVINTGDPEAFF. The CDR3 nucleotides are TGTGCCAGCAGCTTAGTAATTAACACGGGGGATCCTGAAGCTTTCTTT.

The CDR3 is CASSPRGTENEQFF. CDR3 nucleotide sequence: TGTGCCAGCAGCCCTCGAGGGACTGAAAATGAGCAGTTCTTC. The chain couples TRBV7-2 to TRBJ2-1; TRBD2 might be the D (6 bases). Germline lookup yields CDR1 SGHTA and CDR2 FQGNSA. Trimming cost V 5 bases and J 7 bases, with 15 bases left between them. This CDR3 spans 14 amino acids.

The chain links TRBV4-3 to TRBJ2-3, with D tentatively TRBD2 (6 bases). This CDR3 region has 14 residues. Trimming shortened V by 5 bases and J by 6 bases, and 15 bases separated the two germline ends. Germline CDR1 and CDR2: LGHNA and YSLEER. The CDR3 loop is CASSAGQGPDTQYF. DNA of the CDR3: TGCGCCAGCAGCGCGGGGCAGGGACCCGATACGCAGTATTTT.

V usage is TRBV4-1 and J usage is TRBJ1-2; 7 nucleotides match TRBD1. The CDR3 sequence is 14 residues long. The germline V gene encodes CDR1 MGHRA and CDR2 YSYEKL. The V gene end was trimmed by 1 base and the J gene end by 8 bases; junction bases not matched to a gene: 7. The CDR3 coding sequence is TGCGCCAGCAGCCAAGGGATGGGACAGTACGGCTACACCTTC. Protein sequence: CASSQGMGQYGYTF.

The chain carries TRBV29-1 and TRBJ2-7; 7 positions match TRBD2. CDR3 length: 15 amino acids. V gave up 6 bases and J gave up 2 bases; unmatched junction bases: 13. In germline, CDR1 is SQVTM, CDR2 ANQGSEA. The CDR3 DNA is TGCAGCGTGGCGACGGGGAGGGGAAAGACCTACGAGCAGTACTTC. Its translation is CSVATGRGKTYEQYF.

The V gene is TRBV6-6, the J gene TRBJ2-5; a weak D match, TRBD1 (5 bases). This CDR3 has 14 residues. V lost 7 bases to trimming and J lost 5 bases, with 17 bases between them. Germline V gene data show CDR1 as MNHNY and CDR2 as SVGAGI (reference sequence). CDR3 amino acids: CASTSVGVGETQYF. CDR3 coding DNA: TGTGCCAGCACGTCGGTAGGGGTCGGGGAGACCCAGTACTTC.

This rearrangement joins TRBV5-1 to TRBJ2-5; D is perhaps TRBD1 (6 bases). CDR3 length: 13 amino acids. Trimming removed 0 bases from V and 8 bases from J, with 11 bases in between. Per the germline V gene, CDR1 is SGHRS and CDR2 is YFSETQ. The chain's CDR3 is CASSLDVGATQYF. The CDR3, as DNA: TGCGCCAGCAGCTTGGACGTGGGGGCCACCCAGTACTTC.

CDR3 in amino acids: CASSRSSPGHPTDTQYF. In DNA, the CDR3 is TGTGCCAGCAGCCGATCCTCACCGGGACACCCCACAGATACGCAGTATTTT. V and J are TRBV6-2 or TRBV6-3 and TRBJ2-3; D possibly corresponds to TRBD1 (6 bases). There are 17 residues in the CDR3. V was trimmed by 6 bases and J by 2 bases, leaving 21 bases between them. Per germline, CDR1 MNHEY and CDR2 SVGEGT.